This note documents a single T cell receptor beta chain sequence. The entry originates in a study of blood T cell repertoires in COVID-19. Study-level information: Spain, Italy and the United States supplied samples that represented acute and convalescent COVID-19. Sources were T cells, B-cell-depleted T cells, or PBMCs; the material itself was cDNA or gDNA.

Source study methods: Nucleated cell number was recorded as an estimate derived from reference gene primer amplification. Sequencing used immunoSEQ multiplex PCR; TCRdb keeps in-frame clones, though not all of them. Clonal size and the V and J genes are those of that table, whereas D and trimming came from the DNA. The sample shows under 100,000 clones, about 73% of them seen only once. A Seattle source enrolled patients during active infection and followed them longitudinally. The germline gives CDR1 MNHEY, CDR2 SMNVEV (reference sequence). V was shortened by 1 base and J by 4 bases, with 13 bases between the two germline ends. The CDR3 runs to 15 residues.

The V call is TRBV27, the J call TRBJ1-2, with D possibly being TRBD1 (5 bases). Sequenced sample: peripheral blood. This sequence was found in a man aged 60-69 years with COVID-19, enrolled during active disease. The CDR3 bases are TGTGCCAGCAGTTTATGGGGAGGGGAGGGCTATGGCTACACCTTC. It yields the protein CASSLWGGEGYGYTF.